One sample yielded the 28 T cell receptor beta chains listed below, sequenced in a study of long-term antiretroviral therapy in people with HIV (dated by TCRdb to between 2021 and 2024). The immunoSEQ hsTCRB v3.0 assay was used at survey level resolution to sequence the TRB variable region. What TCRdb holds here is the immuneACCESS table cut down to in-frame rearrangements. Part of the clones is not present; checked against another copy, under half of the missing clones reflect an unresolved V gene, and the others are unexplained. This sample gives 17,000 or so clones in total; about 81% of them show up just once. 8.5% to 9.5% of the sample is in the top ten clones. The specimen comprised unsorted PBMCs, sampled 0.3 years after starting antiretroviral therapy. These receptors were taken from a man in his late teens or twenties with HIV.

This clone was seen a single time. The gene calls are TRBV6-5 and TRBJ1-3, with D possibly being TRBD1 (6 bases). The ends were cut back, 7 bases at V and 4 bases at J, with 11 bases in the middle. The CDR3 has 13 residues. Germline loops: CDR1 MNHEY, CDR2 SVGAGI. The CDR3 sequence: CASTPDRGNTIYF. The DNA of the CDR3 is TGTGCCAGCACCCCCGACAGGGGAAACACCATATATTTT.

The chain joins TRBV27 to TRBJ2-1, with TRBD2 matching 13 bases. Germline-derived CDR1 and CDR2 are MNHEY and SMNVEV (reference sequence). This CDR3 has 17 amino acids. J lost 2 bases, V lost 6 bases, and 7 bases had no gene match. The CDR3 spells CASSPGTSGIAYNEQFF. For the CDR3, the DNA is TGTGCCAGCAGCCCAGGGACTAGCGGGATTGCCTACAATGAGCAGTTCTTC.

The chain combines TRBV7-2 with TRBJ2-6, with D hard to call. The germline V and J ends were trimmed by 5 bases and 0 bases, with 11 bases remaining between them. CDR3 length: 16 amino acids. Germline V gene sequence: CDR1 SGHTA, CDR2 FQGNSA. DNA of the CDR3: TGTGCCAGCAGCCCCGGCCTGAGCTCTGGGGCCAACGTCCTGACTTTC. Translation gives CASSPGLSSGANVLTF. Full variable domain (outside the CDR3, taken from reference TRBV7-2 and TRBJ2-6): GAGVSQSPSNKVTEKGKDVELRCDPISGHTALYWYRQSLGQGLEFLIYFQGNSAPDKSGLPSDRFSAERTGGSVSTLTIQRTQQEDSAVYLCASSPGLSSGANVLTFGAGSRLTVL.

The rearrangement links TRBV7-6 to TRBJ2-5, with D perhaps matching TRBD1 or TRBD2 (7 bases each). Germline V gene data show CDR1 as SGHVS and CDR2 as FNYEAQ. Deletions cut 4 bases from V and 1 base from J, with 16 bases between. This CDR3 region has 16 residues. Here the CDR3 reads CASSWSRGGLQETQYF. CDR3 nucleotide sequence: TGTGCCAGCAGCTGGTCCAGGGGGGGGCTCCAAGAGACCCAGTACTTC. Using reference TRBV7-6 and TRBJ2-5 for the parts outside the CDR3, the full variable domain is GAGVSQSPRYKVTKRGQDVALRCDPISGHVSLYWYRQALGQGPEFLTYFNYEAQQDKSGLPNDRFSAERPEGSISTLTIQRTEQRDSAMYRCASSWSRGGLQETQYFGPGTRLLVL.

This sequence joins TRBV10-3 and TRBJ2-7; a possible D gene is TRBD2 (5 bases). V shed 10 bases and J shed 1 base, with 17 bases lying between them. This CDR3 contains 14 residues. Germline V lookup: CDR1 ENHRY, CDR2 SYGVKD. Here the CDR3 reads CATDDGVSSYEQYV. The CDR3, as DNA: TGTGCCACCGACGACGGGGTCTCTTCCTACGAGCAGTACGTC.

Remarks on this clone: The same CDR3 also results from other DNA sequences found in this sample. The chain recombines TRBV5-6 with TRBJ1-4; D perhaps matches TRBD1 (5 bases). The CDR3 length is 14 residues. CDR1 is SGHDT and CDR2 is YYEEEE in the germline V gene. The ends were cut back, 0 bases at V and 6 bases at J, with 9 bases in the middle. This chain's CDR3 is CASSLGRGYEKLFF. The CDR3 DNA reads TGTGCCAGCAGCTTGGGTCGGGGGTATGAAAAACTGTTTTTT.

The rearrangement uses TRBV18 and TRBJ2-1, with 11 bases fitting TRBD1. V shed 3 bases and J 6 bases; nucleotides not matched to a gene: 4. The CDR3 is 15 amino acids. The germline CDR1 and CDR2 sequences are KGHSH and LQKENI. The DNA for the CDR3 is TGTGCCAGCTCACCCTGGGACAGGGGGGGCAATGAGCAGTTCTTC. This translates into CASSPWDRGGNEQFF.

The gene calls are TRBV15 and TRBJ2-7, with 9 bases matching TRBD1. This CDR3 has 16 residues. With V trimmed by 0 bases and J by 4 bases, 7 bases remained unmatched. The germline V gene encodes CDR1 LNHNV and CDR2 YYDKDF (reference sequence). The CDR3 sequence: CATSREGTGRQYEQYV. The CDR3 nucleotides are TGTGCCACCAGCAGAGAAGGGACAGGGAGGCAGTACGAGCAGTACGTC.

The chain couples TRBV6-5 to TRBJ1-2, with 7 bases that match TRBD1. Trimming cost V 6 bases and J 6 bases; bases outside gene matches: 7. Germline CDR1 MNHEY, CDR2 SVGAGI. CDR3 size: 13 residues. The DNA of the CDR3 is TGTGCCAGCAGGGAACAGGGGTTGGATGGCTACACCTTC. This gives the protein CASREQGLDGYTF.

The V gene is TRBV27, the J gene TRBJ1-2, with 7 positions matching TRBD1. The CDR3 is 17 amino acids. J was trimmed by 6 bases and V by 3 bases; bases with no gene match: 16. Germline V gene data show CDR1 as MNHEY and CDR2 as SMNVEV (reference sequence). CDR3 in amino acids: CASSFGRIPPQGNGYTF. CDR3 in DNA: TGTGCCAGCAGTTTTGGGCGAATCCCCCCACAGGGGAATGGCTACACCTTC.

The chain uses TRBV6-6 and TRBJ2-7; 9 bases are a match to TRBD2. V was clipped by 6 bases and J by 6 bases; unmatched bases: 6. CDR3 length: 13 residues. Germline CDR1 is MNHNY and CDR2 is SVGAGI (reference sequence). CDR3 loop: CASRRRGGVEQYV. The CDR3, as DNA: TGTGCCAGCAGGAGGCGGGGGGGCGTCGAGCAGTACGTC.

The V gene is TRBV11-2, the J gene TRBJ2-3; 9 bases line up with TRBD1. The CDR3 is 14 amino acids. Looked up from germline, CDR1 is SGHAT and CDR2 is FQNNGV. After removal of 3 bases from V and 6 bases from J, the junction contained 4 bases not matched to a gene. CDR3: CASSFGTGKDTQYF. The CDR3 nucleotides read TGTGCCAGCAGCTTTGGGACAGGGAAGGATACGCAGTATTTT.

This clone was recorded only once. This chain connects TRBV5-5 to TRBJ2-2; D gene unclear. V was trimmed by 0 bases and J by 1 base, leaving 7 bases between them. CDR3 length: 15 amino acids. CDR1 is SGHKS, CDR2 YYEKEE, per germline (reference sequence). The CDR3 sequence is CASSLDLGNTGELFF. The CDR3, as DNA: TGTGCCAGCAGCTTGGATCTAGGGAACACCGGGGAGCTGTTTTTT. The full variable domain, its missing parts supplied by reference TRBV5-5 and TRBJ2-2, is DAGVTQSPTHLIKTRGQQVTLRCSPISGHKSVSWYQQVLGQGPQFIFQYYEKEERGRGNFPDRFSARQFPNYSSELNVNALLLGDSALYLCASSLDLGNTGELFFGEGSRLTVL.

The CDR3 sequence: CASSSERAEKLFF. The CDR3 DNA sequence: TGTGCCAGCAGCTCCGAAAGGGCCGAAAAACTGTTTTTT. This chain connects TRBV11-2 to TRBJ1-4; D remains ambiguous. From germline, CDR1 is SGHAT and CDR2 FQNNGV. Trimming removed 4 bases at V and 8 bases at J, with 11 bases between. This CDR3 is built from 13 residues.

This clone has just a few counts. The chain carries TRBV15 and TRBJ2-2; D ambiguous. The CDR3 spans 11 residues. The V gene lost 7 bases and the J gene lost 7 bases, with 7 bases spanning the gap. Germline V gene lookup returns CDR1 LNHNV and CDR2 YYDKDF (reference sequence). CDR3 protein: CATTMNGELFF. The DNA for the CDR3 is TGTGCCACCACAATGAACGGGGAGCTGTTTTTT.

The V and J genes are TRBV28 and TRBJ2-3, with D hard to call. With 7 bases removed from V and 4 bases from J, the gap between germline ends came to 18 bases. In germline, CDR1 is MDHEN, CDR2 SYDVKM. This CDR3 has 15 residues. CDR3 DNA: TGTGCCAGCACCTTGGGTGACACCTCGGCAGATACGCAGTATTTT. As protein: CASTLGDTSADTQYF.

The CDR3 loop is CASSEIVESGELFF. In DNA, the CDR3 is TGTGCCAGCAGCGAAATCGTTGAGAGCGGGGAGCTGTTTTTT. The V gene is TRBV2, the J gene TRBJ2-2, with no clear D. Germline loops: CDR1 SNHLY, CDR2 FYNNEI. Trimming took off 6 bases at V and 7 bases at J, with 15 bases between the two ends. This CDR3 has 14 residues.

J is TRBJ2-5 and V is TRBV5-4; the D call may be TRBD1 or TRBD2 (5 bases each). The germline gives CDR1 SGHNT, CDR2 YYREEE (reference sequence). The CDR3 has 14 amino acids. V lost 4 bases to trimming and J lost 0 bases, with 10 bases between them. CDR3 DNA: TGTGCCAGCAGCCCCTGGGGGAACCAAGAGACCCAGTACTTC. As protein: CASSPWGNQETQYF.

The chain is built from TRBV23-1 and TRBJ2-6; D is undetermined. TRBV23-1 is recorded as an ORF, its role being uncertain. Trimming took 4 bases from V and 12 from J, leaving 16 bases between them. The CDR3 extends over 14 amino acids. In nucleotides, the CDR3 is TGCGCCAGCAGTCTTTCCAGTCCGAGACGCGTCCTGACTTTC. This gives the protein CASSLSSPRRVLTF.

A few counts support this clone. V and J are TRBV18 and TRBJ2-7; possible D gene TRBD1, 5 bases. Germline loops: CDR1 KGHSH, CDR2 LQKENI. Trimming pared 2 bases from V and 1 base from J, leaving 12 bases between. The CDR3 has 15 residues. The CDR3 reads CASSPTQGVSYEQYF. In DNA form, the CDR3 reads TGTGCCAGCTCACCAACGCAGGGCGTATCCTACGAGCAGTACTTC.

CDR3 nucleotides: TGTGCCAGCAGTGGGACAGGGGTGGGCAATGAGCAGTTCTTC. It translates to CASSGTGVGNEQFF. The V and J genes are TRBV4-2 and TRBJ2-1; 10 bases align to TRBD1. The CDR3 totals 14 residues. Germline V gene lookup returns CDR1 LGHNA and CDR2 YNFKEQ. Trimming took 6 bases from V and 6 from J; bases not matched to a gene: 5.

This clone was observed a few times. This chain links TRBV15 with TRBJ1-6; D is ambiguous. Germline CDR1 LNHNV, CDR2 YYDKDF (reference sequence). This CDR3 comprises 15 residues. V lost 1 base and J lost 10, with 14 bases in between. CDR3 sequence: CATSRASGVGSPLHF. Here the CDR3 DNA reads TGTGCCACCAGCAGAGCGTCTGGGGTTGGATCACCCCTCCACTTT.

V and J are TRBV6-5 and TRBJ2-7; no clear D gene. The CDR3 runs to 14 residues. Germline V gene data show CDR1 as MNHEY and CDR2 as SVGAGI. The ends were cut back, 1 base at V and 3 bases at J, with 10 bases in the middle. CDR3 region: CASSYLKGSYEQYF. CDR3 DNA: TGTGCCAGCAGTTACTTAAAGGGCAGCTACGAGCAGTACTTC.

The chain uses TRBV6-1 and TRBJ1-3; no reliable D call. Trimming took 10 bases from V and 1 from J, leaving 14 bases between them. CDR1 and CDR2 (germline): MNHNS, SASEGT. There are 14 residues in the CDR3. DNA for the CDR3: TGTGCCACGACCGAGGGAGTTTCTGGAAACACCATATATTTT. Its protein is CATTEGVSGNTIYF.

The chain is built from TRBV9 and TRBJ1-2; D perhaps matches TRBD1 (6 bases). The germline V and J ends were trimmed by 7 bases and 4 bases, with 20 bases remaining between them. The CDR3 extends over 15 amino acids. Looked up from germline, CDR1 is SGDLS and CDR2 is YYNGEE. The DNA for the CDR3 is TGTGCCAGCGGCCCTCTCTCGGGGGCCAGCTATGGCTACACCTTC. Protein: CASGPLSGASYGYTF.

This clone was seen a single time. The V gene is TRBV27, the J gene TRBJ2-5; possible D gene TRBD1, 5 bases. V was cut by 5 bases and J by 5 bases, with 18 bases left in between. This CDR3 is built from 15 residues. Germline CDR1 reads MNHEY; CDR2 reads SMNVEV (reference sequence). CDR3 loop: CASSADSWGLETQYF. The CDR3 DNA sequence: TGTGCCAGCAGTGCCGACAGTTGGGGTTTGGAGACCCAGTACTTC.

This chain joins TRBV28 and TRBJ1-2; 7 nucleotides match TRBD1. The CDR3 is 13 residues long. The J segment lost 0 bases and the V segment lost 9 bases, leaving 4 bases of the junction unmatched. Germline values: CDR1 MDHEN, CDR2 SYDVKM. The CDR3 loop reads CASADRTNYGYTF. In DNA, the CDR3 is TGTGCCAGTGCGGACAGGACTAACTATGGCTACACCTTC.

This rearrangement joins TRBV2 to TRBJ1-5, with unresolved D. This CDR3 region has 15 residues. Germline CDR1 SNHLY, CDR2 FYNNEI. V lost 0 bases, J lost 2 bases, and 8 bases lay in between. CDR3 sequence: CASSEAGSRNQPQHF. In nucleotides, the CDR3 is TGTGCCAGCAGTGAAGCGGGCAGCCGCAATCAGCCCCAGCATTTT.